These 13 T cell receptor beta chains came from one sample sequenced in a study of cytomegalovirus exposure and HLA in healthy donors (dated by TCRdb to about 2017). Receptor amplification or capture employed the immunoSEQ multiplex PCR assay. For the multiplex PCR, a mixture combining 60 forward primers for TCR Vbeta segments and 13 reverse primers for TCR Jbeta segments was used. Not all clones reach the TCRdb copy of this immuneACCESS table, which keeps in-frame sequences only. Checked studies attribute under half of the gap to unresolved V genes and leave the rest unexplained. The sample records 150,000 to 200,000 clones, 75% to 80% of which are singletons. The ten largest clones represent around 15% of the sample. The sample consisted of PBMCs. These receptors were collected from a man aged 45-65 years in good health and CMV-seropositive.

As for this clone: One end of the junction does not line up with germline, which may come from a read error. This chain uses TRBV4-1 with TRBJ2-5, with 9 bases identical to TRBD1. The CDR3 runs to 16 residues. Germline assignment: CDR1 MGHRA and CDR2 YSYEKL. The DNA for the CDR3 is TGCGTCAGCAGCCAAGCCGGGACAGGGTATCAAGAGACCCAGTACTTC. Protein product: CVSSQAGTGYQETQYF.

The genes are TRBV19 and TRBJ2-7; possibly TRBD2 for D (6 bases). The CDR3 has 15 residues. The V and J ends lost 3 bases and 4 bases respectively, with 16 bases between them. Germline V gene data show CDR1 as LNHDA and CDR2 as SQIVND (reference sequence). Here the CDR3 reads CASSISLGGPYEQYV. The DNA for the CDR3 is TGTGCCAGTAGTATCTCTCTCGGGGGACCTTACGAGCAGTACGTC.

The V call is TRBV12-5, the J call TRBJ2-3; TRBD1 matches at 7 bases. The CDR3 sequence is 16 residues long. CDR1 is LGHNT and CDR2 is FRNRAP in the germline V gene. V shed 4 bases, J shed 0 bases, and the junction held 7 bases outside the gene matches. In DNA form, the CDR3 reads TGTGCTAGTGGTTGGGAGACAGGGCGAAGCACAGATACGCAGTATTTT. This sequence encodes CASGWETGRSTDTQYF. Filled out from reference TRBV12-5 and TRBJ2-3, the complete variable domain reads DARVTQTPRHKVTEMGQEVTMRCQPILGHNTVFWYRQTMMQGLELLAYFRNRAPLDDSGMPKDRFSAEMPDATLATLKIQPSEPRDSAVYFCASGWETGRSTDTQYFGPGTRLTVL.

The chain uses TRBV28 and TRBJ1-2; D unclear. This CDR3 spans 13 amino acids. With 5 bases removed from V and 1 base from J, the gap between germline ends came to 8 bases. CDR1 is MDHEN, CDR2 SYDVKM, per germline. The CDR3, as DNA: TGTGCCAGCAGTACACCCAATAACTATGGCTACACCTTC. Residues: CASSTPNNYGYTF.

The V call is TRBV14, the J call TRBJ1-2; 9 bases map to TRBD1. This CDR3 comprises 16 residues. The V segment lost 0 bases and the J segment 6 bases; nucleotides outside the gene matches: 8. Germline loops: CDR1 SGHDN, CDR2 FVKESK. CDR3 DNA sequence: TGTGCCAGCAGCCAAGATCATGGGACAGGGAAAAATGGCTACACCTTC. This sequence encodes CASSQDHGTGKNGYTF.

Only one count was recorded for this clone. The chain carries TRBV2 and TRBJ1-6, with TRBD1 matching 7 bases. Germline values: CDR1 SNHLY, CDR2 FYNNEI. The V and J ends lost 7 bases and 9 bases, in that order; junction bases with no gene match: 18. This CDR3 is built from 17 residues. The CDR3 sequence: CASTRTIYRDRVSPLHF. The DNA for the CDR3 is TGTGCCAGCACTCGAACGATTTACCGGGACAGAGTTTCACCCCTCCACTTT.

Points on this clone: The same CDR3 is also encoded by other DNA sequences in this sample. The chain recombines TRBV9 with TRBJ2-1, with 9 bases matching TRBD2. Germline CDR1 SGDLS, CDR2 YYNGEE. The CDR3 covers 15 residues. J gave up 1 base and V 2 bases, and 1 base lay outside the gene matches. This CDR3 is CASSVSGGSYNEQFF. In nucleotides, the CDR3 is TGTGCCAGCAGCGTTAGCGGGGGATCCTACAATGAGCAGTTCTTC. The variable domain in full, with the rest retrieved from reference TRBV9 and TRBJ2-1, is DSGVTQTPKHLITATGQRVTLRCSPRSGDLSVYWYQQSLDQGLQFLIQYYNGEERAKGNILERFSAQQFPDLHSELNLSSLELGDSALYFCASSVSGGSYNEQFFGPGTRLTVL.

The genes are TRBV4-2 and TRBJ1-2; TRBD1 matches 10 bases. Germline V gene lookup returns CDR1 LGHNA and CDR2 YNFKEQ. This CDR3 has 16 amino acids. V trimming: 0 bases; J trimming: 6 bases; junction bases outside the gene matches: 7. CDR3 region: CASSQDDDRGRNGYTF. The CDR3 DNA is TGTGCCAGCAGCCAAGATGATGACAGGGGGCGCAATGGCTACACCTTC.

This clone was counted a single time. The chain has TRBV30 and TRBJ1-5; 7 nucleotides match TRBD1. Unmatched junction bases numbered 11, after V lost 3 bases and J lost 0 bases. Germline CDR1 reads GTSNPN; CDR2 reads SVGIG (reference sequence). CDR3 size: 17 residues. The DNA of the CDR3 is TGTGCCTGGAGCGTTACGAGGGGGCCCTATAGCAATCAGCCCCAGCATTTT. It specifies CAWSVTRGPYSNQPQHF.

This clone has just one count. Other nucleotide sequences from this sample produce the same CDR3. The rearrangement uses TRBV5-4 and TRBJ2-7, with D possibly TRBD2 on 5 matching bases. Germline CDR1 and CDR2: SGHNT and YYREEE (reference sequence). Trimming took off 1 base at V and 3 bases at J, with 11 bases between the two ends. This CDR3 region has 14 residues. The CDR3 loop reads CASSLTNGLYEQYF. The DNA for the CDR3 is TGTGCCAGCAGCTTGACAAACGGACTCTACGAGCAGTACTTC.

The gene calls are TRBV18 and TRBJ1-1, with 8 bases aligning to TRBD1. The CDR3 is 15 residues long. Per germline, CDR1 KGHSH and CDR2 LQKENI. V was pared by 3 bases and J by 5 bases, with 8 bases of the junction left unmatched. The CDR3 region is CASSPYGQGKTEAFF. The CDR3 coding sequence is TGTGCCAGCTCACCTTATGGACAGGGAAAAACTGAAGCTTTCTTT.

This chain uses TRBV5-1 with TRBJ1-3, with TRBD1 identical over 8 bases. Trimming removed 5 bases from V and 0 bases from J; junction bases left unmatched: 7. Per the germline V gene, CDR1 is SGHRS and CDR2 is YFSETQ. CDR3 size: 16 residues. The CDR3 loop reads CASREVTGGSGNTIYF. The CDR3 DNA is TGCGCCAGCAGGGAGGTCACAGGGGGCTCTGGAAACACCATATATTTT.

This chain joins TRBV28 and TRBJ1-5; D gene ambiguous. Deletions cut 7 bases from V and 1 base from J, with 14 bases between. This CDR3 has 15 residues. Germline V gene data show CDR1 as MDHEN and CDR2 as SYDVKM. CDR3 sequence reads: CASNRKIASNQPQHF. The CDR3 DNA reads TGTGCCAGCAATCGGAAGATAGCGAGCAATCAGCCCCAGCATTTT. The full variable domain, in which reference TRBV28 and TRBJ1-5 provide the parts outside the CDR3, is DVKVTQSSRYLVKRTGEKVFLECVQDMDHENMFWYRQDPGLGLRLIYFSYDVKMKEKGDIPEGYSVSREKKERFSLILESASTNQTSMYLCASNRKIASNQPQHFGDGTRLSIL.